This passage covers 8 T cell receptor beta chains from one sample sequenced in a study of persistence of HIV-infected CD4 T cells. Lysates of CMV-infected fibroblasts at approximately 10 ug/mL stimulated these cells. Memory cells lacking CD40L and CD69 with high CD45RO were sorted. These receptors have no known antigen. The immunoSEQ assay was version 4, run in survey mode. Method: immunoSEQ multiplex PCR; TCRdb's copy keeps in-frame clones and lacks some. Of 50,000 or so clones in the sample, about 80% are singletons; the top ten hold around 2.9%. The sample in question was CD4+ T cells sorted from PBMCs after roughly 18-hour stimulation, obtained from a patient who received antiretroviral therapy. The receptor source for this set is an adult man with HIV who was CMV-seropositive.

The rearrangement uses TRBV3-1 (or the pseudogene TRBV3-2) and TRBJ2-5, with D unresolved. This CDR3 is built from 13 residues. Deletions cut 1 base from V and 1 base from J, with 4 bases between. CDR1 and CDR2 from the germline V gene are LGHDT and YNNKEL (reference sequence). CDR3 nucleotides: TGTGCCAGCAGCCAAGGGGTCCAAGAGACCCAGTACTTC. This gives the protein CASSQGVQETQYF.

CDR3 protein: CASSENLAGVGEQFF. CDR3 DNA: TGTGCCAGCAGTGAAAATCTAGCGGGAGTTGGTGAGCAGTTCTTC. The chain recombines TRBV25-1 with TRBJ2-1; 10 bases match TRBD2. The V gene end was trimmed by 2 bases and the J gene end by 9 bases; junction bases not matched to a gene: 7. Germline CDR1 is MGHDK and CDR2 is SYGVNS. The CDR3 extends over 15 amino acids.

The rearrangement joins TRBV5-1 to TRBJ2-5, with D tentatively TRBD1 (5 bases). Germline V CDR1 and CDR2: SGHRS, YFSETQ. The CDR3 spans 15 residues. V lost 5 bases and J lost 4, with 18 bases in between. For the CDR3, the DNA is TGCGCCAGCAGGGCAGGTCCAGGGTCTGGAGAGACCCAGTACTTC. Protein: CASRAGPGSGETQYF. The whole variable domain, remainder taken from reference TRBV5-1 and TRBJ2-5, is KAGVTQTPRYLIKTRGQQVTLSCSPISGHRSVSWYQQTPGQGLQFLFEYFSETQRNKGNFPGRFSGRQFSNSRSEMNVSTLELGDSALYLCASRAGPGSGETQYFGPGTRLLVL.

V usage is TRBV7-9 and J usage is TRBJ1-1, with D tentatively TRBD1 (5 bases). Germline loops: CDR1 SEHNR, CDR2 FQNEAQ (reference sequence). The germline V and J ends were trimmed by 5 bases and 7 bases, with 20 bases remaining between them. This CDR3 comprises 15 residues. CDR3 nucleotides: TGTGCCAGCAGCCGCCTCGTGGGGGTGTCGGGTGAAGCTTTCTTT. Translating gives CASSRLVGVSGEAFF. Filled out from reference TRBV7-9 and TRBJ1-1, the complete variable domain reads DTGVSQNPRHKITKRGQNVTFRCDPISEHNRLYWYRQTLGQGPEFLTYFQNEAQLEKSRLLSDRFSAERPKGSFSTLEIQRTEQGDSAMYLCASSRLVGVSGEAFFGQGTRLTVV.

CDR3 loop: CASSLGAGPNTGELFF. The DNA of the CDR3 is TGTGCCAGCAGTTTAGGTGCAGGCCCGAACACCGGGGAGCTGTTTTTT. The rearrangement uses TRBV27 and TRBJ2-2; no clear D. Germline loops: CDR1 MNHEY, CDR2 SMNVEV (reference sequence). The CDR3 runs 16 residues. V shed 2 bases and J shed 0 bases, with 10 bases lying between them.

The chain combines TRBV4-3 with TRBJ1-5; 8 bases map to TRBD1. Germline CDR1 reads LGHNA; CDR2 reads YSLEER. The CDR3 runs to 21 residues. The J segment lost 0 bases and the V segment lost 0 bases, leaving 16 bases of the junction unmatched. This CDR3 is CASSQDPPRQGPPYSNQPQHF. In DNA, the CDR3 is TGCGCCAGCAGCCAAGATCCCCCCAGACAGGGGCCCCCCTATAGCAATCAGCCCCAGCATTTT.

The chain recombines TRBV2 with TRBJ1-1; D is undetermined. The CDR3 is 13 residues long. Germline CDR1 reads SNHLY; CDR2 reads FYNNEI. The V and J ends lost 6 bases and 2 bases respectively, with 10 bases between them. The CDR3 here is CASSRRSNTEAFF. The CDR3 DNA sequence: TGTGCCAGCAGCCGACGGAGTAACACTGAAGCTTTCTTT.

The rearrangement links TRBV10-3 to TRBJ1-2, with unresolved D. V dropped 3 bases and J dropped 5 bases, with 7 bases sitting between them. Per the germline V gene, CDR1 is ENHRY and CDR2 is SYGVKD. The CDR3 spans 12 residues. DNA for the CDR3: TGTGCCATCAGTGACAGGACGTATGGCTACACCTTC. This sequence encodes CAISDRTYGYTF.